The 15 T cell receptor beta chains presented below share a single source sample, sequenced in a study of blood T cell repertoires in COVID-19. The protocol was immunoSEQ multiplex PCR, while the TCRdb copy is restricted to in-frame clones and leaves out a portion. In the table there are about 160,000 clones, 60% to 85% of which are singletons. The sequenced material came from peripheral blood. These receptors came from a woman aged 60-75 years with COVID-19, enrolled during active disease.

The rearrangement links TRBV15 to TRBJ2-1, with D perhaps matching TRBD2 (6 bases). With 3 bases removed from V and 2 bases from J, the gap between germline ends came to 14 bases. Germline CDR1 LNHNV, CDR2 YYDKDF (reference sequence). CDR3 length: 16 residues. In DNA form, the CDR3 reads TGTGCCACCAGCAGGGGGGGACTCGGCGCCTACAATGAGCAGTTCTTC. Encoded protein: CATSRGGLGAYNEQFF.

This chain joins TRBV9 and TRBJ2-2; 11 nucleotides line up with TRBD2. V shed 2 bases and J 4 bases; nucleotides not matched to a gene: 7. The CDR3 contains 17 residues. The germline V gene has CDR1 SGDLS and CDR2 YYNGEE. The CDR3 bases are TGTGCCAGCAGCGTTACCGGGACTAGCGGAGGCACCGGGGAGCTGTTTTTT. As protein: CASSVTGTSGGTGELFF. The variable domain in full, with the rest retrieved from reference TRBV9 and TRBJ2-2, is DSGVTQTPKHLITATGQRVTLRCSPRSGDLSVYWYQQSLDQGLQFLIQYYNGEERAKGNILERFSAQQFPDLHSELNLSSLELGDSALYFCASSVTGTSGGTGELFFGEGSRLTVL.

The chain uses TRBV6-2 or TRBV6-3 and TRBJ1-2; TRBD1 matches at 7 bases. Germline-derived CDR1 and CDR2 are MNHEY and SVGEGT. The V and J ends lost 6 bases and 5 bases, in that order; junction bases with no gene match: 15. This CDR3 is 16 amino acids long. CDR3 in amino acids: CASSFPPSTGWYGYTF. The CDR3 nucleotides are TGTGCCAGCAGCTTCCCCCCTTCGACAGGGTGGTATGGCTACACCTTC.

This clone has at least ten counts. The rearrangement joins TRBV7-8 to TRBJ2-7; D unclear. Germline V gene lookup returns CDR1 SGHVS and CDR2 FQNEAQ. The CDR3 is 15 residues long. Trimming stripped 0 bases from V and 3 bases from J, with 12 bases between. The CDR3 protein is CASSLALNPGYEQYF. The CDR3 DNA reads TGTGCCAGCAGCTTAGCGTTAAATCCGGGCTACGAGCAGTACTTC. The whole variable domain, remainder taken from reference TRBV7-8 and TRBJ2-7, is GAGVSQSPRYKVAKRGQDVALRCDPISGHVSLFWYQQALGQGPEFLTYFQNEAQLDKSGLPSDRFFAERPEGSVSTLKIQRTQQEDSAVYLCASSLALNPGYEQYFGPGTRLTVT.

This clone came up a few times. The V call is TRBV9, the J call TRBJ2-1, with 8 nucleotides matching TRBD2. The CDR3 covers 15 residues. Germline CDR1 and CDR2: SGDLS and YYNGEE. V dropped 0 bases and J dropped 6; count of bases not matched to a gene: 5. The CDR3 DNA is TGTGCCAGCAGCGTAGACGGGAGGGCCCGCAATGAGCAGTTCTTC. As protein: CASSVDGRARNEQFF.

The CDR3, as DNA: TGTGCCAGCAGTTTCGTCCCGTTTCAGGGGCTAGGAACTGAAGCTTTCTTT. It yields the protein CASSFVPFQGLGTEAFF. The chain combines TRBV28 with TRBJ1-1, with D possibly matching TRBD1 (6 bases). V was shortened by 3 bases and J by 5 bases, with 22 bases between the two germline ends. CDR3 length: 17 residues. Germline CDR1 reads MDHEN; CDR2 reads SYDVKM.

The gene calls are TRBV7-8 and TRBJ2-2; possibly TRBD1 for D (5 bases). The CDR3 has 17 residues. Per germline, CDR1 SGHVS and CDR2 FQNEAQ. V gave up 3 bases and J gave up 4 bases, with 18 bases separating them. CDR3 in DNA: TGTGCCAGCAGCTTGGGGCGGATTCCCCATAGCACCGGGGAGCTGTTTTTT. Translated, it gives CASSLGRIPHSTGELFF.

CDR3 protein: CASSHRDRGAANEKLFF. Written as DNA, the CDR3 is TGCGCCAGCAGCCACCGGGACAGGGGCGCGGCTAATGAAAAACTGTTTTTT. J is TRBJ1-4 and V is TRBV5-1; TRBD1 aligns across 10 bases. CDR1 is SGHRS and CDR2 is YFSETQ in the germline V gene. The CDR3 consists of 17 residues. J lost 3 bases, V lost 4 bases, and 9 bases had no gene match.

The chain is built from TRBV6-6 and TRBJ2-7; D is perhaps TRBD2 (5 bases). The germline V gene encodes CDR1 MNHNY and CDR2 SVGAGI (reference sequence). This CDR3 has 13 residues. V was trimmed by 6 bases and J by 8 bases, leaving 17 bases between them. CDR3 sequence (DNA): TGTGCCAGCAGCGACACGGACGGGGTAAAGCAGTACTTC. It is translated as CASSDTDGVKQYF.

The chain employs TRBV29-1 and TRBJ2-7, with TRBD2 identical over 13 bases. V dropped 7 bases and J dropped 3; count of bases not matched to a gene: 3. The CDR3 is made up of 13 amino acids. Germline assignment: CDR1 SQVTM and CDR2 ANQGSEA. The CDR3 region has the DNA TGCAGCGCGCGACTAGCGGGAGGCTACGAGCAGTACTTC. Amino acids: CSARLAGGYEQYF.

The rearrangement joins TRBV27 to TRBJ2-1, with 9 bases matching TRBD2. The CDR3 runs 14 residues. V gave up 7 bases and J gave up 6 bases; unmatched junction bases: 7. From germline, CDR1 is MNHEY and CDR2 SMNVEV (reference sequence). The CDR3 spells CASNLAGSRNEQFF. The CDR3 DNA sequence: TGTGCCAGCAACCTAGCGGGATCACGCAATGAGCAGTTCTTC.

The chain links TRBV9 to TRBJ2-3; tentatively, D is TRBD1 (6 bases). V lost 3 bases to trimming and J lost 1 base, with 9 bases between them. CDR1 and CDR2 from the germline V gene are SGDLS and YYNGEE. This CDR3 is built from 14 residues. CDR3 nucleotide sequence: TGTGCCAGCAGCGCGGGACAAGGCACAGATACGCAGTATTTT. It encodes CASSAGQGTDTQYF.

The chain links TRBV3-1 (or the pseudogene TRBV3-2) to TRBJ2-5; 10 nucleotides line up with TRBD1. This CDR3 has 13 residues. Trimming cost V 10 bases and J 4 bases; bases outside gene matches: 6. CDR1 and CDR2 (germline): LGHDT, YNNKEL (reference sequence). CDR3 sequence reads: CATRDRGRETQYF. CDR3 sequence (DNA): TGTGCCACTCGGGACAGGGGTAGAGAGACCCAGTACTTC.

The gene calls are TRBV5-5 and TRBJ1-4, with 10 positions matching TRBD1. After removal of 3 bases from V and 6 bases from J, the junction contained 5 bases not matched to a gene. CDR1 and CDR2 (germline): SGHKS, YYEKEE (reference sequence). The CDR3 extends over 15 amino acids. CDR3 loop: CASSYRTGGDEKLFF. CDR3 sequence (DNA): TGTGCCAGCAGCTACAGGACAGGGGGGGATGAAAAACTGTTTTTT.

This chain uses TRBV20-1 with TRBJ1-1; possible D gene TRBD1, 5 bases. V lost 3 bases, J lost 2 bases, and 10 bases lay in between. Germline assignment: CDR1 DFQATT and CDR2 SNEGSKA (reference sequence). This CDR3 has 13 amino acids. The DNA of the CDR3 is TGCAGTGCTAGTACAGGAAGAAACACTGAAGCTTTCTTT. It codes for CSASTGRNTEAFF.